This T cell receptor (beta chain) comes out of a study of prognosis after radiotherapy for stage I lung cancer. CDR3 of TCR beta was amplified from genomic DNA via a two-round multiplex PCR. With primers specific to each TRBV and TRBJ gene, the first-round PCR was performed. TCRdb re-analysed the multiplex PCR reads in MiXCR, keeping a single row per CDR3 protein. The data show roughly 11,000 distinct CDR3 sequences, approximately 50% seen once. V shed 4 bases and J 4 bases; nucleotides not matched to a gene: 3. The CDR3 has 14 residues. Per the germline V gene, CDR1 is SGHTA and CDR2 is FQGNSA. This sequence joins TRBV7-2 and TRBJ2-7, with TRBD2 matching 11 bases. The sequence was collected from a donor of 50 years or more with non-small cell lung cancer. Source: PBMCs, taken before or after stereotactic body radiation therapy (not recorded which). The CDR3: CASSSGLAAYEQYF. In DNA, the CDR3 is TGTGCCAGCAGCTCGGGACTAGCGGCATACGAGCAGTACTTC.